This TCR beta chain was found in a study of blood T cell repertoires in COVID-19. Original handling: Amplification of reference gene primers provided the estimated nucleated cell counts. Some clones are missing from TCRdb's copy, which holds only in-frame ones; the method was immunoSEQ multiplex PCR. The V and J calls and clone size come from that table; D and trimming were worked out from the DNA. The top ten clones hold just under 2% of a sample with 100,000 or so clones, roughly 84% of them seen once. V lost 5 bases and J 3 bases, leaving 7 bases between the germline ends. CDR3 length: 12 amino acids. Germline CDR1 and CDR2: MDHEN and SYDVKM.

V is TRBV28 and J is TRBJ1-2; D not certain. The sequencing sample was made of peripheral blood. This TCR derives from a man aged 70-80 years with active or convalescent COVID-19. CDR3 nucleotides: TGTGCCAGCAGTCCGTCCCACTATGGCTACACCTTC. Its translation is CASSPSHYGYTF.